Below, 17 T cell receptor beta chains from the same sample are listed, as sequenced in a study of blood T cell repertoires in COVID-19. Clones were read by immunoSEQ multiplex PCR, and TCRdb kept only the in-frame ones, dropping some. The sample has roughly 200,000 clones, approximately 87% seen once. The sequenced sample consisted of peripheral blood. The source is a man aged 60-69 years who had recovered from COVID-19.

The rearrangement links TRBV4-3 to TRBJ2-4; a weak D match, TRBD1 (6 bases). Trimming cost V 1 base and J 14 bases, with 15 bases left between them. This CDR3 comprises 13 residues. The germline CDR1 and CDR2 sequences are LGHNA and YSLEER. CDR3 nucleotides: TGCGCCAGCAGCCAAGCCGGGACACAGGGAAAGTACTTC. Its protein product is CASSQAGTQGKYF.

The rearrangement joins TRBV14 to TRBJ1-2; 7 bases agree with TRBD1. Germline CDR1 and CDR2: SGHDN and FVKESK. CDR3 length: 13 amino acids. The J segment lost 8 bases and the V segment lost 3 bases, leaving 6 bases of the junction unmatched. The CDR3 nucleotides read TGTGCCAGCAGCCAGGGACAGTCATTAGGCTACACCTTC. Amino acid sequence: CASSQGQSLGYTF.

The J gene is TRBJ1-1, the V gene TRBV5-4; D ambiguous. Germline CDR1 SGHNT, CDR2 YYREEE (reference sequence). Trimming removed 0 bases from V and 4 bases from J, with 16 bases in between. The CDR3 has 16 amino acids. The CDR3, as DNA: TGTGCCAGCAGCTTGGACGGCTCCCCGCGGGGCACTGAAGCTTTCTTT. Protein product: CASSLDGSPRGTEAFF.

CDR3: CASSELDRAYEQYF. CDR3 bases: TGTGCCAGCAGTGAACTGGACAGAGCCTACGAGCAGTACTTC. The rearrangement joins TRBV6-1 to TRBJ2-7; a possible D gene is TRBD1 (6 bases). V lost 2 bases and J 2 bases, leaving 10 bases between the germline ends. CDR3 length: 14 amino acids. From germline, CDR1 is MNHNS and CDR2 SASEGT.

The chain is built from TRBV27 and TRBJ2-3; D gene uncertain. Germline CDR1 is MNHEY and CDR2 is SMNVEV (reference sequence). This CDR3 has 13 residues. Trimming left V 6 bases short and J 1 base short, with 8 bases between. This chain's CDR3 is CASSSQGTDTQYF. DNA of the CDR3: TGTGCCAGCAGCTCCCAGGGCACAGATACGCAGTATTTT.

This clone was observed a single time. In DNA, the CDR3 is TGTGCCCGCGCGGACAGCTCCTACAATGAGCAGTTCTTC. Translated: CARADSSYNEQFF. V is TRBV30 and J is TRBJ2-1, with D tentatively TRBD1 (6 bases). The CDR3 loop spans 13 amino acids. Germline-derived CDR1 and CDR2 are GTSNPN and SVGIG (reference sequence). V lost 8 bases and J 0 bases, leaving 11 bases between the germline ends.

The V gene is TRBV19, the J gene TRBJ2-1; 13 bases are shared with TRBD2. The V gene's germline CDR1 is LNHDA and CDR2 SQIVND (reference sequence). Losses at the gene ends were 4 bases for V and 1 base for J; bases not matched to a gene: 7. The CDR3 has 18 amino acids. CDR3 in amino acids: CASSTPGTSGVSYNEQFF. DNA of the CDR3: TGTGCCAGTAGTACTCCCGGGACTAGCGGGGTTTCCTACAATGAGCAGTTCTTC.

V usage is TRBV5-5 and J usage is TRBJ2-5; 9 nucleotides line up with TRBD2. Germline CDR1 reads SGHKS; CDR2 reads YYEKEE (reference sequence). The CDR3 length is 13 residues. The junction had 2 bases not matched to a gene; V was cut back by 4 bases and J by 4 bases. The CDR3 DNA is TGTGCCAGCAGCCCGGGACTAGCAGAGACCCAGTACTTC. Translating it yields CASSPGLAETQYF.

This clone was seen a few times. CDR3 protein: CASSFEDSLNTEAFF. The CDR3 nucleotides are TGTGCCAGCAGCTTCGAGGACAGCCTGAACACTGAAGCTTTCTTT. This chain links TRBV7-8 with TRBJ1-1, with D possibly matching TRBD1 (6 bases). This CDR3 region has 15 residues. Germline-derived CDR1 and CDR2 are SGHVS and FQNEAQ. Between the trimmed V and J ends, which lost 3 bases and 0 bases, there was a span of 11 bases. Full variable domain (missing parts from reference TRBV7-8 and TRBJ1-1): GAGVSQSPRYKVAKRGQDVALRCDPISGHVSLFWYQQALGQGPEFLTYFQNEAQLDKSGLPSDRFFAERPEGSVSTLKIQRTQQEDSAVYLCASSFEDSLNTEAFFGQGTRLTVV.

The chain recombines TRBV7-9 with TRBJ1-1; perhaps TRBD1 as D (5 bases). The CDR3 is made up of 15 amino acids. V was shortened by 3 bases and J by 1 base, with 12 bases between the two germline ends. CDR1 is SEHNR, CDR2 FQNEAQ, per germline (reference sequence). The DNA for the CDR3 is TGTGCCAGCAGCTTTACACCGACAGCGAACACTGAAGCTTTCTTT. Its protein is CASSFTPTANTEAFF. The whole variable domain, remainder taken from reference TRBV7-9 and TRBJ1-1, is DTGVSQNPRHKITKRGQNVTFRCDPISEHNRLYWYRQTLGQGPEFLTYFQNEAQLEKSRLLSDRFSAERPKGSFSTLEIQRTEQGDSAMYLCASSFTPTANTEAFFGQGTRLTVV.

V and J are TRBV10-3 and TRBJ2-3; 12 bases align to TRBD2. V shed 6 bases, J shed 4 bases, and the junction held 2 bases outside the gene matches. The CDR3 runs 14 residues. Germline V gives CDR1 ENHRY, CDR2 SYGVKD. The CDR3 protein is CAIRLAGGSDTQYF. The CDR3 nucleotides are TGTGCCATCAGACTAGCGGGGGGTTCAGATACGCAGTATTTT.

This chain connects TRBV24-1 to TRBJ2-1, with 8 bases fitting TRBD2. Germline-derived CDR1 and CDR2 are KGHDR and SFDVKD. V gave up 9 bases and J gave up 11 bases; unmatched junction bases: 5. CDR3 length: 11 amino acids. In nucleotides, the CDR3 is TGTGCCACCGGGGGGACTAGACAGCAGTTCTTC. Translation: CATGGTRQQFF.

The V and J genes are TRBV7-2 and TRBJ1-1; no clear D gene. CDR1 SGHTA and CDR2 FQGNSA come from the germline V gene. V was clipped by 5 bases and J by 3 bases, with 13 bases between them. There are 14 residues in the CDR3. The CDR3 reads CASSPDREYTEAFF. In DNA, the CDR3 is TGTGCCAGCAGCCCGGACCGGGAATACACTGAAGCTTTCTTT.

This clone has a count of ten or more. The chain employs TRBV12-3 or TRBV12-4 and TRBJ1-1; no definite D call. The CDR3 runs 13 residues. V lost 5 bases to trimming and J lost 0 bases, with 7 bases between them. For the CDR3, the DNA is TGTGCCAGCAGTCGAACATTGAACACTGAAGCTTTCTTT. The encoded protein is CASSRTLNTEAFF.

V gene TRBV9 combines with J gene TRBJ2-7; 9 bases align to TRBD1. V lost 2 bases to trimming and J lost 2 bases; unmatched junction nucleotides: 11. Germline lookup yields CDR1 SGDLS and CDR2 YYNGEE. This CDR3 has 17 amino acids. CDR3 residues: CASSVGVTGGLTYEQYF. CDR3 nucleotides: TGTGCCAGCAGCGTGGGGGTAACAGGGGGCCTTACCTACGAGCAGTACTTC.

This clone has just a few counts. The rearrangement links TRBV11-3 to TRBJ2-7; 8 bases are shared with TRBD2. Trimming removed 3 bases from V and 3 bases from J; junction bases left unmatched: 7. The CDR3 totals 15 residues. CDR1 is SGHNT, CDR2 YENEEA, per germline. In nucleotides, the CDR3 is TGTGCCAGCAGCTTTCGAGCGGGAGACGGCTACGAGCAGTACTTC. It specifies CASSFRAGDGYEQYF.

This chain joins TRBV6-5 and TRBJ2-1, with TRBD2 identical over 8 bases. The length of the CDR3 is 14 residues. The germline gives CDR1 MNHEY, CDR2 SVGAGI. V gave up 5 bases and J gave up 8 bases; unmatched junction bases: 8. Written as DNA, the CDR3 is TGTGCCAGCAGTCCTGGACTAGCCCTCCATGAGCAGTTCTTC. Amino acid sequence: CASSPGLALHEQFF.